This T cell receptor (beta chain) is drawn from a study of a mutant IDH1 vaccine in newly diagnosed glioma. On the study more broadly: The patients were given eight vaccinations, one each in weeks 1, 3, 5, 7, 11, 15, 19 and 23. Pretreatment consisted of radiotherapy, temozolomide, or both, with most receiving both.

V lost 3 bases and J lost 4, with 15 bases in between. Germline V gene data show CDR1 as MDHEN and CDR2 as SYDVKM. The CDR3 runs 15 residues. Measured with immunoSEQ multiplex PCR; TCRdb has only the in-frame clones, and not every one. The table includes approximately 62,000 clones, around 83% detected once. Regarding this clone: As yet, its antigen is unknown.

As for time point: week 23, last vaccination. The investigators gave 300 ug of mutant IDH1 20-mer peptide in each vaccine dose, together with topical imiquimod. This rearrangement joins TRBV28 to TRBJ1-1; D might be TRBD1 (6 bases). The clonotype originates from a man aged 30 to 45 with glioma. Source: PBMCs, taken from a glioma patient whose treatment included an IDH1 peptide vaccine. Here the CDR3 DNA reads TGTGCCAGCAGTTTCGGGGGCGTAGGGGGCACTGAAGCTTTCTTT. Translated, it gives CASSFGGVGGTEAFF.